What follows are 6 T cell receptor beta chains derived from one specimen sequenced in a study of cytomegalovirus exposure and HLA in healthy donors. 60 Vbeta and 13 Jbeta primers were used in PCR. This table comes from immunoSEQ multiplex PCR, and its TCRdb copy is limited to in-frame clones, with some not included. Among around 140,000 clones listed, approximately 70% were seen once. Material for sequencing was PBMCs. The receptor source for this set is a woman younger than 30 in good health and CMV-seronegative.

The rearrangement joins TRBV30 to TRBJ1-6, with 8 bases identical to TRBD1. V lost 2 bases and J lost 9; bases outside the gene matches: 6. This CDR3 has 14 residues. Germline V gene sequence: CDR1 GTSNPN, CDR2 SVGIG (reference sequence). The CDR3 loop reads CAWSQGAISSPLHF. For the CDR3, the DNA is TGTGCCTGGAGTCAGGGGGCGATTAGTTCACCCCTCCACTTT.

The CDR3 spells CASSLAFLAGAGEQYF. The DNA for the CDR3 is TGCGCCAGCAGCTTGGCCTTTCTAGCGGGGGCAGGCGAGCAGTACTTC. The chain employs TRBV5-1 and TRBJ2-7, with 10 positions matching TRBD2. The CDR3 consists of 16 residues. Germline V CDR1 and CDR2: SGHRS, YFSETQ. Germline trimming cut 0 bases from V and 6 bases from J; bases unmatched to any gene: 9. The variable domain in full, with the rest retrieved from reference TRBV5-1 and TRBJ2-7, is KAGVTQTPRYLIKTRGQQVTLSCSPISGHRSVSWYQQTPGQGLQFLFEYFSETQRNKGNFPGRFSGRQFSNSRSEMNVSTLELGDSALYLCASSLAFLAGAGEQYFGPGTRLTVT.

The chain joins TRBV6-6 to TRBJ1-1; TRBD1 matches at 7 bases. Germline values: CDR1 MNHNY, CDR2 SVGAGI (reference sequence). The CDR3 totals 15 residues. With V trimmed by 0 bases and J by 3 bases, 4 bases remained unmatched. CDR3 in DNA: TGTGCCAGCAGTTACTCCGGGACAGTCGACACTGAAGCTTTCTTT. This encodes CASSYSGTVDTEAFF.

The gene calls are TRBV18 and TRBJ2-6; D is ambiguous. V lost 3 bases to trimming and J lost 0 bases, with 3 bases between them. The CDR3 covers 14 residues. Germline V gene data show CDR1 as KGHSH and CDR2 as LQKENI. In DNA form, the CDR3 reads TGTGCCAGCTCACCCTCCTCTGGGGCCAACGTCCTGACTTTC. Translation gives CASSPSSGANVLTF.

CDR3 DNA sequence: TGTGCCAGCAGCCAAGGACAGGGGGGCGCCTACGAGCAGTACTTC. Protein: CASSQGQGGAYEQYF. V usage is TRBV4-2 and J usage is TRBJ2-7; 9 positions match TRBD1. Germline CDR1 reads LGHNA; CDR2 reads YNFKEQ. V lost 1 base, J lost 2 bases, and 3 bases stayed unmatched. CDR3 length equals 15 residues.

The chain combines TRBV11-3 with TRBJ2-3; D is ambiguous. The CDR3 covers 16 residues. Germline V CDR1 and CDR2: SGHNT, YENEEA. V was shortened by 2 bases and J by 0 bases, with 12 bases between the two germline ends. The CDR3 sequence is CASSLNALGSTDTQYF. CDR3 nucleotides: TGTGCCAGCAGCTTAAACGCGCTCGGTAGCACAGATACGCAGTATTTT.